This is a list of T cell receptor beta chains from one sample in a study of vaccination effects on CD4 cells after COVID-19. Repertoires were generated with immunoSEQ multiplex PCR, while TCRdb's copy carries only in-frame clones and drops some. The sample has about 22,000 clones; roughly four fifths are singletons. These receptors' antigens are unknown. Sample: CD4+ T cells from PBMCs cultured with HCoV-NL63 spike peptides, taken before COVID-19 vaccination. These receptors all stem from a human donor who received a COVID-19 vaccine. The CDR3 runs from the conserved cysteine through the conserved F or W. D genes are given only for firm matches. Some rows have no size entry. The others give once, few or many, or a class for an expanded clone.

abundance,v_gene,j_gene,d_gene,CDR3aa,CDR3nt
few,TRBV5-5,TRBJ2-2,NA,CASSWQLNTGELFF,TGTGCCAGCAGCTGGCAGCTGAACACCGGGGAGCTGTTTTTT
NA,TRBV29-1,TRBJ2-1,TRBD1,CSVEDTLARTGKQFF,TGCAGCGTTGAAGACACATTGGCACGGACAGGAAAGCAGTTCTTC
medium-sized,TRBV24-1,TRBJ2-3,NA,CATSDDRSTDTQYF,TGTGCCACCAGTGATGACAGGAGCACAGATACGCAGTATTTT
NA,TRBV27,TRBJ2-3,NA,CASSLDVPTDTQYF,TGTGCCAGCAGTTTAGACGTCCCCACAGATACGCAGTATTTT
NA,TRBV4-2,TRBJ1-1,NA,CASSLPHLNTEAFF,TGTGCCAGCAGCCTACCTCACTTGAACACTGAAGCTTTCTTT
NA,TRBV7-9,TRBJ1-4,NA,CASCPGTTNEKLFF,TGTGCCAGCTGCCCAGGAACAACTAATGAAAAACTGTTTTTT
once,TRBV11-3,TRBJ2-3,TRBD2,CASSLAGGPTDTQYF,TGTGCCAGCAGCTTAGCGGGGGGGCCGACAGATACGCAGTATTTT
NA,TRBV19,TRBJ2-1,TRBD1,CASHTRTGSNEQFF,TGTGCCAGCCACACTCGGACAGGGAGCAATGAGCAGTTCTTC
few,TRBV7-8,TRBJ1-2,NA,CASSRREGYTF,TGTGCCAGCAGCCGCAGGGAGGGCTACACCTTC
NA,TRBV13,TRBJ2-1,TRBD2,CASSLGGLGNNEQFF,TGTGCCAGCAGCTTAGGGGGACTAGGAAACAATGAGCAGTTCTTC
NA,TRBV5-8,TRBJ1-1,NA,CASSLEFPTEAFF,TGTGCCAGCAGCTTGGAGTTCCCCACTGAAGCTTTCTTT
NA,TRBV11-3,TRBJ2-3,NA,CASSYERADTQYF,TGTGCCAGCAGCTACGAGAGGGCAGATACGCAGTATTTT
NA,TRBV19,TRBJ1-3,NA,CASRDGHSGNTIYF,TGTGCCAGTAGGGACGGTCACTCTGGAAACACCATATATTTT
NA,TRBV28,TRBJ1-2,NA,CASTTLKGVGYGYTF,TGTGCCAGCACCACCCTAAAGGGTGTAGGGTATGGCTACACCTTC
few,TRBV3-1/TRBV3-2,TRBJ1-4,NA,CASSQETVNEKLFF,TGTGCCAGCAGCCAAGAGACAGTTAATGAAAAACTGTTTTTT
few,TRBV25-1,TRBJ1-2,NA,CASGELYGYTF,TGTGCCAGCGGGGAACTTTATGGCTACACCTTC
NA,TRBV5-1,TRBJ2-7,NA,CASSLGQNYEQYF,TGCGCCAGCAGCTTGGGACAGAACTACGAGCAGTACTTC
once,TRBV11-2,TRBJ2-7,TRBD2,CASSSSGPTYEQYF,TGTGCCAGCAGCTCTAGCGGGCCCACCTACGAGCAGTACTTC
once,TRBV7-3,TRBJ2-2,TRBD2,CASSSSGGRDTGELFF,TGTGCCAGCAGCTCTAGCGGGGGGCGGGACACCGGGGAGCTGTTTTTT
NA,TRBV5-1,TRBJ2-1,NA,CASSLDLLAREQFF,TGCGCCAGCAGCCTTGACCTACTAGCTCGTGAGCAGTTCTTC
few,TRBV27,TRBJ2-6,NA,CASTRWGGANVLTF,TGTGCCAGCACCCGATGGGGGGGGGCCAACGTCCTGACTTTC
few,TRBV2,TRBJ1-2,TRBD1,CASSGGTVNYGYTF,TGTGCCAGCAGTGGCGGGACAGTCAACTATGGCTACACCTTC
many,TRBV4-1,TRBJ2-1,NA,CASSQNVGSPTSYNEQFF,TGCGCCAGCAGCCAAAATGTCGGGTCCCCTACCTCCTACAATGAGCAGTTCTTC
NA,TRBV2,TRBJ2-3,NA,CASRSEVTSTDTQYF,TGTGCCAGCAGGTCAGAGGTGACTAGCACAGATACGCAGTATTTT
NA,TRBV7-2,TRBJ2-7,TRBD2,CASRRTSGSYEQYF,TGTGCCAGCAGACGGACTAGCGGGAGTTACGAGCAGTACTTC
few,TRBV28,TRBJ2-1,TRBD2,CASGAGGSSSYNEQFF,TGTGCCAGCGGAGCGGGAGGGTCGAGCTCCTACAATGAGCAGTTCTTC
NA,TRBV18,TRBJ1-3,TRBD1,CASSLAFDRGRRGNTIYF,TGTGCCAGCTCACTGGCCTTCGACAGGGGGCGAAGGGGAAACACCATATATTTT
few,TRBV4-1,TRBJ1-2,NA,CASSPPGTGRGYTF,TGCGCCAGCAGCCCCCCGGGGACCGGTCGTGGCTACACCTTC
few,TRBV7-9,TRBJ1-2,NA,CASSFGQNYGYTF,TGTGCCAGCAGCTTTGGGCAGAACTATGGCTACACCTTC
NA,TRBV6-2/TRBV6-3,TRBJ1-5,NA,CASSVPTYTGQPQHF,TGTGCCAGCAGTGTCCCGACATATACGGGTCAGCCCCAGCATTTT
NA,TRBV4-2,TRBJ1-1,TRBD1,CASSQDLRGRSEAFF,TGTGCCAGCAGCCAAGATCTAAGGGGGCGGTCTGAAGCTTTCTTT
NA,TRBV7-2,TRBJ1-2,NA,CASSLDPGNYGYTF,TGTGCCAGCAGCTTAGATCCCGGAAACTATGGCTACACCTTC
NA,TRBV9,TRBJ2-6,NA,CASSVQLGANVLTF,TGTGCCAGCAGCGTACAGTTAGGGGCCAACGTCCTGACTTTC
few,TRBV3-1/TRBV3-2,TRBJ1-2,NA,CASSQGGNGYTF,TGTGCCAGCAGCCAAGGGGGGAATGGCTACACCTTC
NA,TRBV30,TRBJ2-1,TRBD2,CAWSVPRGGLRSSYNEQFF,TGTGCCTGGAGTGTACCCCGGGGGGGACTTAGGAGCTCCTACAATGAGCAGTTCTTC
NA,TRBV5-1,TRBJ2-1,NA,CASSLGSRGPGIGSYNEQFF,TGCGCCAGCAGCTTGGGTTCCAGGGGCCCTGGGATCGGGTCCTACAATGAGCAGTTCTTC
NA,TRBV27,TRBJ2-5,NA,CASSLSQYQETQYF,TGTGCCAGCAGTTTATCCCAGTACCAAGAGACCCAGTACTTC
NA,TRBV5-6,TRBJ1-1,NA,CASSWTVNTEAFF,TGTGCCAGCAGCTGGACAGTGAACACTGAAGCTTTCTTT
NA,TRBV30,TRBJ2-2,NA,CAWRLNKMDTGELFF,TGTGCCTGGCGCCTAAATAAGATGGACACCGGGGAGCTGTTTTTT
NA,TRBV7-6,TRBJ2-2,TRBD2,CASSPLTGGLAGGNTGELFF,TGTGCCAGCAGCCCCCTCACGGGCGGACTAGCGGGAGGGAACACCGGGGAGCTGTTTTTT
few,TRBV6-5,TRBJ1-2,NA,CASSYSDGYGYTF,TGTGCCAGCAGTTACTCTGACGGCTATGGCTACACCTTC
once,TRBV3-1/TRBV3-2,TRBJ1-2,NA,CASGTSANYGYTF,TGTGCCAGTGGGACATCCGCTAACTATGGCTACACCTTC
NA,TRBV5-1,TRBJ2-7,NA,CASSLEQGPYEQYF,TGCGCCAGCAGCTTAGAGCAGGGACCCTACGAGCAGTACTTC
NA,TRBV27,TRBJ1-2,NA,CASSLSGGGAYGYTF,TGTGCCAGCAGTTTATCGGGCGGGGGGGCCTATGGCTACACCTTC
NA,TRBV11-2,TRBJ2-3,TRBD2,CASSLEPSGDTQYF,TGTGCCAGCAGCTTAGAGCCTAGCGGGGATACGCAGTATTTT
once,TRBV4-2,TRBJ2-1,TRBD2,CASSHGLAGVYEQFF,TGTGCCAGCAGCCACGGACTAGCGGGAGTCTATGAGCAGTTCTTC
NA,TRBV29-1,TRBJ2-1,NA,CSVYHEGYNEQFF,TGCAGCGTTTACCATGAGGGATACAATGAGCAGTTCTTC
once,TRBV15,TRBJ2-2,TRBD2,CATSTSGTMNTGELFF,TGTGCCACCAGCACTAGCGGGACGATGAACACCGGGGAGCTGTTTTTT
NA,TRBV5-1,TRBJ2-3,TRBD1,CASSLGRQGADTQYF,TGCGCCAGCAGCTTGGGGAGACAGGGGGCAGATACGCAGTATTTT
NA,TRBV29-1,TRBJ1-2,NA,CSVARTDYGYTF,TGCAGCGTTGCCAGGACCGACTATGGCTACACCTTC